These 16 T cell receptor beta chains were sequenced from one sample in a study of T cells in Graves' hyperthyroidism and ophthalmopathy (dated by TCRdb to between 2018 and 2020). Library creation used multiplex PCR. The run used an Illumina HiSeq 2000. Amplification of TCR beta CDR3 regions was carried out from RNA transcripts. A first-round RT-PCR of the TCR CDR3 used the HTBI primer set with the Qiagen OneStep RT-PCR kit. The public reads were quality trimmed at Q25 with fastp and then assembled into clones with MiXCR by TCRdb, keeping productive beta chains. Rows with one shared CDR3 protein collapse into an entry with the most common genes and DNA. The sample table holds around 390,000 distinct CDR3 sequences, of which more than 14% were seen once. The leading ten clones occupy around a fifth of the sample. The specimen was blood. The receptors shown here come from a woman aged 25-40 years with Graves' ophthalmopathy.

This clonotype was found many times. The chain carries TRBV7-9 and TRBJ1-2; 9 bases match TRBD1. Germline V gene lookup returns CDR1 SEHNR and CDR2 FQNEAQ (reference sequence). The J segment lost 2 bases and the V segment lost 6 bases, leaving 7 bases of the junction unmatched. This CDR3 spans 15 amino acids. The chain's CDR3 is CASSKSGTGNYGYTF. In DNA, the CDR3 is TGTGCCAGCAGTAAGTCCGGGACAGGGAACTATGGCTACACCTTC.

In this sample, this clonotype turned up many times. The CDR3 is CASKAHGREGLAAIEETQYF. The CDR3 nucleotides read TGTGCCAGCAAAGCCCATGGGCGGGAGGGACTAGCGGCCATCGAAGAGACCCAGTACTTC. The gene calls are TRBV28 and TRBJ2-5; 11 bases are shared with TRBD2. The J segment lost 3 bases and the V segment lost 7 bases, leaving 22 bases of the junction unmatched. The CDR3 runs 20 residues. From germline, CDR1 is MDHEN and CDR2 SYDVKM.

This clonotype was seen repeatedly, ten times or more. The gene calls are TRBV5-1 and TRBJ1-6; D is unresolved. The CDR3 covers 12 residues. Trimming left V 4 bases short and J 13 bases short, with 12 bases between. Germline CDR1 SGHRS, CDR2 YFSETQ. The CDR3 DNA reads TGCGCCAGCAGCCCCGACGGAAGGCCCCTCCACTTT. Translated: CASSPDGRPLHF. The full variable domain, with the rest looked up from reference TRBV5-1 and TRBJ1-6, is KAGVTQTPRYLIKTRGQQVTLSCSPISGHRSVSWYQQTPGQGLQFLFEYFSETQRNKGNFPGRFSGRQFSNSRSEMNVSTLELGDSALYLCASSPDGRPLHFGNGTRLTVT.

The J gene is TRBJ1-4, the V gene TRBV5-1; possibly TRBD1 for D (5 bases). V was cut by 5 bases and J by 0 bases, with 11 bases left in between. The CDR3 contains 15 residues. CDR1 is SGHRS, CDR2 YFSETQ, per germline. The CDR3: CASRETVSTNEKLFF. In DNA, the CDR3 is TGCGCCAGCAGGGAGACAGTTTCAACTAATGAAAAACTGTTTTTT.

This clonotype turned up a few times. In DNA, the CDR3 is TGTGCCAGCACGTTCGGGGGGCTGGTTAGCTATGGCTACACCTTC. This sequence encodes CASTFGGLVSYGYTF. This rearrangement joins TRBV6-2 or TRBV6-3 to TRBJ1-2, with D possibly being TRBD1 (6 bases). V shed 7 bases and J shed 4 bases, with 19 bases lying between them. CDR3 length: 15 residues. Germline-derived CDR1 and CDR2 are MNHEY and SVGEGT.

In its sample, this clonotype was seen a few times. The V call is TRBV6-1, the J call TRBJ2-3; 10 positions match TRBD2. The junction had 7 bases not matched to a gene; V was cut back by 8 bases and J by 5 bases. Looked up from germline, CDR1 is MNHNS and CDR2 is SASEGT. The CDR3 totals 14 residues. CDR3 bases: TGTGCCAGCGGAAGCGGGGGGGCGGGAGATACGCAGTATTTT. This sequence encodes CASGSGGAGDTQYF.

A single count supports this clonotype. The rearrangement links TRBV7-2 to TRBJ2-5, with 11 bases fitting TRBD2. J was trimmed by 4 bases and V by 2 bases; bases with no gene match: 3. The CDR3 consists of 15 residues. The germline gives CDR1 SGHTA, CDR2 FQGNSA. The chain's CDR3 is CASSLRTSGLETQYF. The CDR3, as DNA: TGTGCCAGCAGCTTACGGACTAGCGGGCTAGAGACCCAGTACTTC.

This clonotype showed up many times. This chain joins TRBV28 and TRBJ2-3, with 7 bases identical to TRBD2. Germline assignment: CDR1 MDHEN and CDR2 SYDVKM. The CDR3 sequence is 14 residues long. V dropped 3 bases and J dropped 6; count of bases not matched to a gene: 6. For the CDR3, the DNA is TGTGCCAGCAGTTTGATAAGGGGAGGGGATACGCAGTATTTT. This gives the protein CASSLIRGGDTQYF.

This clonotype was recorded at least ten times. The chain has TRBV6-1 and TRBJ2-3; 14 nucleotides align to TRBD2. Germline CDR1 and CDR2: MNHNS and SASEGT. The CDR3 spans 14 residues. The V and J ends lost 6 bases and 8 bases, in that order; junction bases with no gene match: 4. CDR3 bases: TGTGCCAGCAGGGGACTAGCGGGGGCTTCTACGCAGTATTTT. Translating gives CASRGLAGASTQYF.

This clonotype has more than one count but fewer than ten. J is TRBJ2-5 and V is TRBV7-9, with D possibly being TRBD2 (5 bases). Germline loops: CDR1 SEHNR, CDR2 FQNEAQ (reference sequence). The CDR3 length is 15 residues. Trimming removed 5 bases at V and 1 base at J, with 14 bases between. For the CDR3, the DNA is TGTGCCAGCAGCCGATTGAGGGAGCCCCAAGAGACCCAGTACTTC. This codes for CASSRLREPQETQYF.

This clonotype was seen many times. This chain uses TRBV14 with TRBJ1-6; D is possibly TRBD1 (6 bases). V shed 1 base and J shed 8 bases, with 12 bases lying between them. The CDR3 totals 15 residues. The germline CDR1 and CDR2 sequences are SGHDN and FVKESK. This CDR3 is CASSQATGSYSPLHF. The DNA of the CDR3 is TGTGCCAGCAGCCAAGCCACAGGGTCTTATTCACCCCTCCACTTT.

This clonotype was seen repeatedly, ten times or more. The rearrangement links TRBV7-2 to TRBJ1-4; a possible D gene is TRBD1 (5 bases). Trimming shortened V by 1 base and J by 2 bases, and 8 bases separated the two germline ends. Per germline, CDR1 SGHTA and CDR2 FQGNSA. The CDR3 is made up of 15 amino acids. The CDR3 region is CASSLGRGTNEKLFF. CDR3 nucleotides: TGTGCCAGCAGCTTAGGACGGGGGACTAATGAAAAACTGTTTTTT.

The sample holds many counts of this clonotype. The CDR3 DNA sequence: TGTGCCAGCAGTGTAACTAGCGGGGGGCTATACAATGAGCAGTTCTTC. This encodes CASSVTSGGLYNEQFF. V and J are TRBV6-1 and TRBJ2-1; 12 bases align to TRBD2. V shed 4 bases and J 4 bases; nucleotides not matched to a gene: 5. Germline CDR1 reads MNHNS; CDR2 reads SASEGT. The CDR3 totals 16 residues.

Of note for this clonotype: This may arise from a read error, as a much more abundant clone is one base away. The genes are TRBV10-3 and TRBJ1-1; D may be TRBD1 (6 bases). The CDR3 spans 13 residues. Germline V gene sequence: CDR1 ENHRY, CDR2 SYGVKD. This CDR3 reads CAVQGSMNTETFF. CDR3 nucleotides: TGTGCCGTACAGGGTTCCATGAACACTGAAACTTTCTTT.

This clonotype came up many times. The rearrangement links TRBV29-1 to TRBJ2-7, with D possibly matching TRBD2 (5 bases). V was cut by 5 bases and J by 2 bases, with 13 bases left in between. Per germline, CDR1 SQVTM and CDR2 ANQGSEA. The CDR3 covers 13 residues. The CDR3, as DNA: TGCAGCGTTACCAGCGGTGTGACCTACGAGCAGTACTTC. It translates to CSVTSGVTYEQYF.

This clonotype was seen many times. The chain's CDR3 is CSASQGFNQPQHF. CDR3 DNA sequence: TGCAGTGCGAGCCAGGGATTCAATCAGCCCCAGCATTTT. The chain joins TRBV20-1 to TRBJ1-5, with a tentative D call TRBD1 (5 bases). CDR3 size: 13 residues. CDR1 and CDR2 (germline): DFQATT, SNEGSKA (reference sequence). The V end was cut by 6 bases, the J end by 3 bases, with 12 bases between.